This TCR beta chain was obtained from a study of molecular identifiers for immune sequencing clone quantification. Study findings and constraints: Underestimated sizes of highly expanded clones could result from identical TCR molecules that share a barcode. Clones that exceeded 20 RNA copies held over 99% of effector molecules, yet under 1% in naive cells.

Each CDR3 protein gets one entry after TCRdb re-called the PCR reads with MiXCR. The table records nearly 650,000 distinct CDR3 sequences, about 25% of them present only once. With respect to this clonotype: Its antigen is currently unknown.

Construction of naive CD8 libraries employed about 19,000 to 1,100,000 sorted cells together with 10%, 30% or 50% RNA. When naive CD8 T cells were sorted, they were gated as CD8+CD4-CCR7+CD45RA+. The CDR3 totals 17 residues. V lost 4 bases and J lost 0, with 18 bases in between. Germline V gene data show CDR1 as LNHDA and CDR2 as SQIVND (reference sequence). This chain links TRBV19 with TRBJ1-1; weak D call: TRBD1 (6 bases). The clonotype was recovered from a human donor in good health. Some libraries in this study had Jurkat cell RNA spiked in. The sample comprised naive CD8+ T cells from blood, with Jurkat cell RNA spiked in. Subset noted: FACS-sorted CD8+CD4-CCR7+CD45RA+ naive T cells. CDR3 sequence (DNA): TGTGCCAGTAGTACCGACTTGGGGGCCTACATGAACACTGAAGCTTTCTTT. Its protein product is CASSTDLGAYMNTEAFF.